Listed below are T cell receptor beta chains from one sample, sequenced in a study of shared clonotypes between healthy human individuals. The protocol was immunoSEQ multiplex PCR, while the TCRdb copy is restricted to in-frame clones and leaves out a portion. The repertoire holds approximately 1,500,000 clones, under 99% seen once, with roughly 0.42% in the top ten. Sequenced sample: naive CD4+ T cells sorted from blood. The receptor set was obtained from a man aged 30 to 45 in good health. The CDR3 runs from the conserved cysteine through the conserved F or W. Clone sizes are given selectively: once, few, many, or a class where the clone is expanded.

v_gene: TRBV6-6
abundance: NA
j_gene: TRBJ2-7
CDR3aa: CASSKLGLDYEQYF

v_gene: TRBV5-1
abundance: NA
j_gene: TRBJ2-3
CDR3aa: CASSLAAGVTDTQYF

v_gene: TRBV18
abundance: NA
j_gene: TRBJ1-1
CDR3aa: CASSPGTGVTEAFF

v_gene: TRBV28
abundance: NA
j_gene: TRBJ1-1
CDR3aa: CASSTPRTGGWTEAFF

v_gene: TRBV4-3
abundance: NA
j_gene: TRBJ2-3
CDR3aa: CASSQDVRTDTQYF

v_gene: TRBV9
abundance: NA
j_gene: TRBJ1-1
CDR3aa: CASSVGVMNTEAFF

v_gene: TRBV7-2
abundance: NA
j_gene: TRBJ2-1
CDR3aa: CASSLLLDRGHEQFF

v_gene: TRBV5-4
abundance: NA
j_gene: TRBJ2-5
CDR3aa: CASSLGVSRKQETQYF

v_gene: TRBV9
abundance: NA
j_gene: TRBJ1-3
CDR3aa: CASSVGGAGNTIYF

v_gene: TRBV9
abundance: NA
j_gene: TRBJ2-7
CDR3aa: CASSPQTSGTFYEQYF

v_gene: TRBV2
abundance: NA
j_gene: TRBJ2-1
CDR3aa: CASSEGLAGGPGEQFF

v_gene: TRBV18
abundance: NA
j_gene: TRBJ1-1
CDR3aa: CASSPGGGGYTTEAFF

v_gene: TRBV5-1
abundance: NA
j_gene: TRBJ2-7
CDR3aa: CASSLAARGREQYF

v_gene: TRBV19
abundance: NA
j_gene: TRBJ2-1
CDR3aa: CASSIDLTGRVF

v_gene: TRBV6-5
abundance: NA
j_gene: TRBJ1-4
CDR3aa: CASSPLGATNEKLFF

v_gene: TRBV5-1
abundance: NA
j_gene: TRBJ2-1
CDR3aa: CASSLLAGLTYNEQFF

v_gene: TRBV9
abundance: NA
j_gene: TRBJ2-2
CDR3aa: CASTYPNTGELFF

v_gene: TRBV5-1
abundance: NA
j_gene: TRBJ1-3
CDR3aa: CASSLQGGGNTIYF

v_gene: TRBV29-1
abundance: NA
j_gene: TRBJ2-7
CDR3aa: CSVQGVWGSHSYEQYF

v_gene: TRBV9
abundance: NA
j_gene: TRBJ1-5
CDR3aa: CASSVGPGSNQPQHF

v_gene: TRBV10-1
abundance: NA
j_gene: TRBJ2-1
CDR3aa: CASSPGLWNEQFF

v_gene: TRBV5-1
abundance: NA
j_gene: TRBJ2-7
CDR3aa: CASSLEGHYEQYF

v_gene: TRBV5-1
abundance: NA
j_gene: TRBJ1-1
CDR3aa: CASSGGAVTEAFF

v_gene: TRBV5-1
abundance: NA
j_gene: TRBJ2-3
CDR3aa: CASSFLGGPTSFSTDTQYF

v_gene: TRBV19
abundance: once
j_gene: TRBJ2-5
CDR3aa: CASRGLAGGKTQYF